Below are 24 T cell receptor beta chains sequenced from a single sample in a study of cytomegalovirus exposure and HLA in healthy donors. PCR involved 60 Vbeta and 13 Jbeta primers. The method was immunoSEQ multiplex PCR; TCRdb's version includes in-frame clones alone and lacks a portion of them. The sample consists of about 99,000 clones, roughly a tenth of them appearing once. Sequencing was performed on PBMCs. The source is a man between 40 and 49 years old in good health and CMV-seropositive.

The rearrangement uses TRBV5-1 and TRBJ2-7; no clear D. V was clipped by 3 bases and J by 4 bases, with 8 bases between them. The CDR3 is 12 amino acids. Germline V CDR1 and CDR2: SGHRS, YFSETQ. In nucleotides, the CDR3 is TGCGCCAGCAGCTGGGCCGGTTACGAGCAGTACTTC. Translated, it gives CASSWAGYEQYF.

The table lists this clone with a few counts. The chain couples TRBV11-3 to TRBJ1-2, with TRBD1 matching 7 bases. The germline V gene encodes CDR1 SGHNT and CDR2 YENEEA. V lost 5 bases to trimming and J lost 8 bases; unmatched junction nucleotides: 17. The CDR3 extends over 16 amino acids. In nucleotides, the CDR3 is TGTGCCAGCAGCCCTACCGGACAGGCGGGCGTTTACGGCTACACCTTC. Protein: CASSPTGQAGVYGYTF.

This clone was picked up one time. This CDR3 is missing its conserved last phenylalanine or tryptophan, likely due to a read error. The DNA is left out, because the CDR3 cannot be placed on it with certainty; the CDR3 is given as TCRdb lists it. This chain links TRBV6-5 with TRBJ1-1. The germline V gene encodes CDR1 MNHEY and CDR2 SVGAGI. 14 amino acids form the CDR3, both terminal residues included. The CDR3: CASSSHTMVTEPFL.

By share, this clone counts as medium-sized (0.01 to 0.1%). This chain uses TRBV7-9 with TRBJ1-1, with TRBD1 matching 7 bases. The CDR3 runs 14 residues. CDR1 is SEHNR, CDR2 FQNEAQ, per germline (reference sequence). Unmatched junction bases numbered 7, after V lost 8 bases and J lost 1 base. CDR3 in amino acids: CASHDSGGNTEAFF. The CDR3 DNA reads TGTGCCAGCCACGACTCAGGGGGGAACACTGAAGCTTTCTTT.

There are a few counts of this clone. The CDR3: CASSVGELAGYNEQFF. CDR3 nucleotide sequence: TGTGCCAGCAGCGTAGGGGAACTAGCGGGATACAATGAGCAGTTCTTC. The gene calls are TRBV9 and TRBJ2-1; 10 bases match TRBD2. This CDR3 contains 16 residues. Germline CDR1 reads SGDLS; CDR2 reads YYNGEE. Trimming cost V 0 bases and J 4 bases; bases outside gene matches: 4.

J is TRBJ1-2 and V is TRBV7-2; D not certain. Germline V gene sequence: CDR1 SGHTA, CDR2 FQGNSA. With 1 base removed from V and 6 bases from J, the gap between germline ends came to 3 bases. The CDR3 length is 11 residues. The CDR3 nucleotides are TGTGCCAGCAGCTTAGTCAATGGCTACACCTTC. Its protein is CASSLVNGYTF.

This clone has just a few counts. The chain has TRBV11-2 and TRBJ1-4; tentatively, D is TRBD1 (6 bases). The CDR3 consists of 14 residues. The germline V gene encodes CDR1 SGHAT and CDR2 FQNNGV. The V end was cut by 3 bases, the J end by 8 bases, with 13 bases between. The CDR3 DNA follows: TGTGCCAGCAGCTTTTTGGGGGCGCAGGAAAAACTGTTTTTT. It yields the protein CASSFLGAQEKLFF.

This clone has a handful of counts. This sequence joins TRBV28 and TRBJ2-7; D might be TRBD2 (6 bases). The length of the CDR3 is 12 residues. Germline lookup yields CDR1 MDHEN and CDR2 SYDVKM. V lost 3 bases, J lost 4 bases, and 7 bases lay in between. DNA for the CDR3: TGTGCCAGCAGTTTGGAGGGGTACGAGCAGTACTTC. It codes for CASSLEGYEQYF. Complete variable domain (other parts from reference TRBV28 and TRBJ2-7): DVKVTQSSRYLVKRTGEKVFLECVQDMDHENMFWYRQDPGLGLRLIYFSYDVKMKEKGDIPEGYSVSREKKERFSLILESASTNQTSMYLCASSLEGYEQYFGPGTRLTVT.

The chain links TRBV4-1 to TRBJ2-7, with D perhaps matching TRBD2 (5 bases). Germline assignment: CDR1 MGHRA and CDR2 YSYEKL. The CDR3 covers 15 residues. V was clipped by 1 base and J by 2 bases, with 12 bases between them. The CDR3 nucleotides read TGCGCCAGCAGCCAAGGACTACCCCCAACCTACGAGCAGTACTTC. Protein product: CASSQGLPPTYEQYF.

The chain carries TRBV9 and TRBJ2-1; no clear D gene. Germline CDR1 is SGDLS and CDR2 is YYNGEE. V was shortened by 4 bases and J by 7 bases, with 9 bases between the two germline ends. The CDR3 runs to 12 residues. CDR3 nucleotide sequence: TGTGCCAGCAGCCCGGAGCCAAATGAGCAGTTCTTC. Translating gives CASSPEPNEQFF. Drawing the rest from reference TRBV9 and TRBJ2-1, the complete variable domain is DSGVTQTPKHLITATGQRVTLRCSPRSGDLSVYWYQQSLDQGLQFLIQYYNGEERAKGNILERFSAQQFPDLHSELNLSSLELGDSALYFCASSPEPNEQFFGPGTRLTVL.

The CDR3 is CASSEIAGAPEQYF. CDR3 coding DNA: TGTGCCAGCAGTGAAATAGCGGGAGCTCCCGAGCAGTACTTC. The chain joins TRBV2 to TRBJ2-7; TRBD2 matches at 9 bases. After removal of 2 bases from V and 6 bases from J, the junction contained 5 bases not matched to a gene. Germline V gene lookup returns CDR1 SNHLY and CDR2 FYNNEI. The CDR3 totals 14 residues.

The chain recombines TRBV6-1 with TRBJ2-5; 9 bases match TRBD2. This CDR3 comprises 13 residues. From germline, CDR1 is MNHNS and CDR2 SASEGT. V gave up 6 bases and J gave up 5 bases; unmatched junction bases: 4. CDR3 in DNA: TGTGCCAGCAGGTCGAGCGGGAGGGAGACCCAGTACTTC. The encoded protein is CASRSSGRETQYF.

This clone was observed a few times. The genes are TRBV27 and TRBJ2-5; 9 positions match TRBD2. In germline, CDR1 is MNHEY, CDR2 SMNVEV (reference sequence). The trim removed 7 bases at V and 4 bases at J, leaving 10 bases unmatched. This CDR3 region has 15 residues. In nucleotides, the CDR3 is TGTGCCAGCAACCAGATAGCGGGAGTACTAGAGACCCAGTACTTC. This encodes CASNQIAGVLETQYF.

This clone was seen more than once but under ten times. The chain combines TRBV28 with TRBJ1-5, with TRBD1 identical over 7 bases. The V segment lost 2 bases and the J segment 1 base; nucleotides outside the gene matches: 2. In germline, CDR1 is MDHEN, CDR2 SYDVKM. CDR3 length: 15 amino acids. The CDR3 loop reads CASSLGDRSNQPQHF. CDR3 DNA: TGTGCCAGCAGTTTAGGGGACAGAAGCAATCAGCCCCAGCATTTT.

CDR3 sequence: CASSTVYYEQYF. For the CDR3, the DNA is TGTGCCAGCAGTACCGTCTACTACGAGCAGTACTTC. J is TRBJ2-7 and V is TRBV28; D is unclear. The CDR3 contains 12 residues. With 5 bases removed from V and 3 bases from J, the gap between germline ends came to 8 bases. Germline V gives CDR1 MDHEN, CDR2 SYDVKM. The full variable domain, rest sourced from reference TRBV28 and TRBJ2-7, is DVKVTQSSRYLVKRTGEKVFLECVQDMDHENMFWYRQDPGLGLRLIYFSYDVKMKEKGDIPEGYSVSREKKERFSLILESASTNQTSMYLCASSTVYYEQYFGPGTRLTVT.

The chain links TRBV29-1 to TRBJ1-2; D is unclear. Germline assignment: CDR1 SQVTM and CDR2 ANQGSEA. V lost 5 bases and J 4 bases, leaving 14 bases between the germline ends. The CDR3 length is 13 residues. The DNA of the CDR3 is TGCAGCGTTCAGGTCACGGAGGTCTATGGCTACACCTTC. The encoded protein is CSVQVTEVYGYTF. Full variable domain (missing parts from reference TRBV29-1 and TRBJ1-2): SAVISQKPSRDICQRGTSLTIQCQVDSQVTMMFWYRQQPGQSLTLIATANQGSEATYESGFVIDKFPISRPNLTFSTLTVSNMSPEDSSIYLCSVQVTEVYGYTFGSGTRLTVV.

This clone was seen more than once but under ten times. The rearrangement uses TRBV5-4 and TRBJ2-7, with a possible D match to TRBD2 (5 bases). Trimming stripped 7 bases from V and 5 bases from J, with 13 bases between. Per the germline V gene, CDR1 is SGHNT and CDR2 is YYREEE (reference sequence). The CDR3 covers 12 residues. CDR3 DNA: TGTGCCAGCGGACTGGAAGCCAACGAGCAGTACTTC. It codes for CASGLEANEQYF.

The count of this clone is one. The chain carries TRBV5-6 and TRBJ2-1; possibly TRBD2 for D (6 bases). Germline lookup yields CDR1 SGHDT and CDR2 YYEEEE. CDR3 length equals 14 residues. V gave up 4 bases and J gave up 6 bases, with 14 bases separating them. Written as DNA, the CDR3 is TGTGCCAGCAGCCCGGGACTTCGCGGCAATGAGCAGTTCTTC. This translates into CASSPGLRGNEQFF.

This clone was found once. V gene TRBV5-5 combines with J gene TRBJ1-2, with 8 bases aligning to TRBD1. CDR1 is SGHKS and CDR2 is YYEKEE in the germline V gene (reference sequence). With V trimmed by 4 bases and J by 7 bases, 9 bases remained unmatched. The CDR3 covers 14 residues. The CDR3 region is CASSPDRAVGGYTF. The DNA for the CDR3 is TGTGCCAGCAGCCCGGACAGGGCCGTCGGTGGCTACACCTTC.

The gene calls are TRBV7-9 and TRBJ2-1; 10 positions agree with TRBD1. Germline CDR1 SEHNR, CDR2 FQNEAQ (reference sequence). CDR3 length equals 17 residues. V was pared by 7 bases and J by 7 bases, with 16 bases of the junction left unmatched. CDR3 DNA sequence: TGTGCCAGCATAAAACTGACGGGGACAGGGGTTGGAAATGAGCAGTTCTTC. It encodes CASIKLTGTGVGNEQFF.

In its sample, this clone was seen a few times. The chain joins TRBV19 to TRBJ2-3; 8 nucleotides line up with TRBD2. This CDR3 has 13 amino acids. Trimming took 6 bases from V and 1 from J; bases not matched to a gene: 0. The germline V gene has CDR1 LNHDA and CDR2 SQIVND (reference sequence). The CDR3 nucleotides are TGTGCCAGTAGGGGACTAGGCACAGATACGCAGTATTTT. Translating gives CASRGLGTDTQYF. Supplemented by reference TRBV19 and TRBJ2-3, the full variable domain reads DGGITQSPKYLFRKEGQNVTLSCEQNLNHDAMYWYRQDPGQGLRLIYYSQIVNDFQKGDIAEGYSVSREKKESFPLTVTSAQKNPTAFYLCASRGLGTDTQYFGPGTRLTVL.

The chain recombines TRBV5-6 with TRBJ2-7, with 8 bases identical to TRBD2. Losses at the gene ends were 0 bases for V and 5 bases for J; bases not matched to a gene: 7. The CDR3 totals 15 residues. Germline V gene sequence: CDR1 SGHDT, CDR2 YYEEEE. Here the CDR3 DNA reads TGTGCCAGCAGCTTGGTGGCGGGAGGAGACAACGAGCAGTACTTC. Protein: CASSLVAGGDNEQYF. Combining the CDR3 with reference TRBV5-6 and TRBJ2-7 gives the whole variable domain DAGVTQSPTHLIKTRGQQVTLRCSPKSGHDTVSWYQQALGQGPQFIFQYYEEEERQRGNFPDRFSGHQFPNYSSELNVNALLLGDSALYLCASSLVAGGDNEQYFGPGTRLTVT.

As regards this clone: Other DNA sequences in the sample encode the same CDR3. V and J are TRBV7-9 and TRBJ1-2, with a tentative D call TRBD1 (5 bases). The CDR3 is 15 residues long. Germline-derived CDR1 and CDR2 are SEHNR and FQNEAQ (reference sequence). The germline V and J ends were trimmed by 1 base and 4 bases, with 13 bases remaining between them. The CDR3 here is CASSLGEGTGYGYTF. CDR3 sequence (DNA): TGTGCCAGCAGCTTAGGGGAGGGCACAGGCTATGGCTACACCTTC.

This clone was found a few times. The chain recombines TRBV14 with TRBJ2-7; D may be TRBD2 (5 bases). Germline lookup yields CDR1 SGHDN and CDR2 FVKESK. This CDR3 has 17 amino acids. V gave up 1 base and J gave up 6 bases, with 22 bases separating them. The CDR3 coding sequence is TGTGCCAGCAGCCAAGGTCTCGGAACTAGGGCACTCTCCGAGCAGTACTTC. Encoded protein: CASSQGLGTRALSEQYF.